A selection of T cell receptor beta chains follows, all from one sample in a study of blood T cell repertoires in COVID-19. The assay was immunoSEQ multiplex PCR, and TCRdb's table has in-frame clones only and misses some. There are about 200,000 clones in the sample; more than 70% occur only once, and 5.6% lies in the top ten. The sample was PBMCs or T cells enriched from blood (not recorded which). The receptors shown here come from a man in his forties with acute COVID-19. CDR3s include the opening cysteine and the closing phenylalanine or tryptophan. Fields, in order: CDR3 protein, CDR3 DNA, D gene, J gene, V gene, clone size. A D gene is named only where the DNA matches it firmly. Rows give clone size only sometimes, using once, few, many, or a class for an expanded clone.

CDR3: CASSGTGDPHGVYGYTF
DNA: TGTGCCAGCAGCGGGACAGGGGATCCCCATGGAGTCTATGGCTACACCTTC
D: TRBD1
J: TRBJ1-2
V: TRBV6-4
size: -

CDR3: CASSSQIGGERGTDTQYF
DNA: TGCGCCAGCAGTTCGCAGATCGGGGGAGAAAGGGGCACAGATACGCAGTATTTT
D: -
J: TRBJ2-3
V: TRBV5-1
size: -

CDR3: CASSRGQPNTEAFF
DNA: TGTGCCAGCTCACGAGGGCAGCCAAACACTGAAGCTTTCTTT
D: -
J: TRBJ1-1
V: TRBV18
size: -

CDR3: CASRHLAMSSYEQYF
DNA: TGTGCCAGCAGACATCTAGCGATGAGCTCCTACGAGCAGTACTTC
D: -
J: TRBJ2-7
V: TRBV21-1
size: -

CDR3: CASSSTGVSLGEQYF
DNA: TGTGCCAGCAGTTCGACAGGGGTCTCTTTGGGCGAGCAGTACTTC
D: TRBD1
J: TRBJ2-7
V: TRBV28
size: -

CDR3: CASSLGGRPETQYF
DNA: TGTGCCAGCAGCTTGGGCGGGAGACCTGAGACCCAGTACTTC
D: TRBD2
J: TRBJ2-5
V: TRBV7-3
size: -

CDR3: CASTRSSDSYYGYTF
DNA: TGTGCCAGTACCCGAAGTTCGGACAGTTACTATGGCTACACCTTC
D: -
J: TRBJ1-2
V: TRBV19
size: -

CDR3: CAWSKGSDTQYF
DNA: TGTGCCTGGAGTAAGGGGTCAGATACGCAGTATTTT
D: -
J: TRBJ2-3
V: TRBV30
size: -

CDR3: CASSADTYNEQFF
DNA: TGTGCCAGCAGCGCGGACACCTACAATGAGCAGTTCTTC
D: -
J: TRBJ2-1
V: TRBV7-3
size: -

CDR3: CASSKGWMSGQARPETQYF
DNA: TGTGCCAGCAGCAAAGGATGGATGTCTGGGCAGGCCCGCCCGGAGACCCAGTACTTC
D: -
J: TRBJ2-5
V: TRBV21-1
size: once

CDR3: CSVRGNQETQYF
DNA: TGCAGCGTCAGGGGGAATCAAGAGACCCAGTACTTC
D: TRBD1
J: TRBJ2-5
V: TRBV29-1
size: -

CDR3: CASSSGGRGNEQFF
DNA: TGTGCCAGCAGCTCTGGGGGGAGGGGCAATGAGCAGTTCTTC
D: TRBD2
J: TRBJ2-1
V: TRBV9
size: -

CDR3: CASSVDRGLTGANVLTF
DNA: TGTGCCAGCAGCGTAGACAGGGGGTTAACTGGGGCCAACGTCCTGACTTTC
D: TRBD1
J: TRBJ2-6
V: TRBV9
size: -

CDR3: CASRGPDSNNEQFF
DNA: TGTGCCAGCAGGGGCCCGGACAGCAACAATGAGCAGTTCTTC
D: -
J: TRBJ2-1
V: TRBV5-4
size: -

CDR3: CASSFSQETQYF
DNA: TGTGCCAGCAGTTTTAGCCAAGAGACCCAGTACTTC
D: -
J: TRBJ2-5
V: TRBV28
size: -

CDR3: CSARTGPRRGEQFF
DNA: TGCAGCGCCCGGACAGGGCCCAGACGCGGTGAGCAGTTCTTC
D: TRBD1
J: TRBJ2-1
V: TRBV29-1
size: once

CDR3: CASEGRTDTQYF
DNA: TGCGCCAGCGAGGGTCGCACAGATACGCAGTATTTT
D: -
J: TRBJ2-3
V: TRBV4-1
size: -

CDR3: CAIRNRDTQYF
DNA: TGTGCCATCAGGAACAGGGATACGCAGTATTTT
D: -
J: TRBJ2-3
V: TRBV10-3
size: -

CDR3: CASSLEPSFRGEQYF
DNA: TGTGCCAGCAGCTTAGAGCCCTCCTTTAGGGGGGAGCAGTACTTC
D: -
J: TRBJ2-7
V: TRBV11-2
size: few

CDR3: CASSYLLAREFAGELFF
DNA: TGTGCCAGCAGCTACCTTCTAGCGCGGGAATTCGCCGGGGAGCTGTTTTTT
D: -
J: TRBJ2-2
V: TRBV11-2
size: -

CDR3: CSAAWEFPYNEQFF
DNA: TGCAGCGCTGCGTGGGAGTTCCCCTACAATGAGCAGTTCTTC
D: -
J: TRBJ2-1
V: TRBV29-1
size: once

CDR3: CASSLGRGTDTQYF
DNA: TGCGCCAGCAGCCTGGGGCGCGGCACAGATACGCAGTATTTT
D: -
J: TRBJ2-3
V: TRBV4-1
size: -

CDR3: CASSIGGGDEKLFF
DNA: TGTGCCAGTAGTATCGGAGGGGGCGACGAAAAACTGTTTTTT
D: TRBD1
J: TRBJ1-4
V: TRBV19
size: -

CDR3: CASSATGVHEQYF
DNA: TGTGCCAGCAGCGCGACGGGGGTCCACGAGCAGTACTTC
D: -
J: TRBJ2-7
V: TRBV9
size: -

CDR3: CSATGTLSYEQYF
DNA: TGCAGCGCAACCGGGACACTTTCCTACGAGCAGTACTTC
D: -
J: TRBJ2-7
V: TRBV29-1
size: once

CDR3: CASSPGTGDYEQYF
DNA: TGTGCCAGCAGCCCAGGGACAGGAGATTACGAGCAGTACTTC
D: TRBD1
J: TRBJ2-7
V: TRBV7-8
size: -

CDR3: CASSQVFQGGEQYF
DNA: TGCGCCAGCAGCCAAGTTTTTCAGGGGGGCGAGCAGTACTTC
D: -
J: TRBJ2-7
V: TRBV4-1
size: -

CDR3: CAISSAREFSYEQYF
DNA: TGTGCCATCAGTTCAGCGAGGGAATTCTCCTACGAGCAGTACTTC
D: -
J: TRBJ2-7
V: TRBV10-3
size: -

CDR3: CASSYSEGLALTGELFF
DNA: TGTGCCAGCAGCTACTCGGAGGGACTAGCGTTAACCGGGGAGCTGTTTTTT
D: TRBD2
J: TRBJ2-2
V: TRBV7-9
size: -